Following are 25 T cell receptor beta chains from one sample sequenced in a study of T cells expressing NK-cell markers. TCRdb reprocessed the 5' RACE reads, with one entry per CDR3 protein and no DNA. This sample's table reports fewer than 200,000 distinct CDR3 sequences. The specimen was blood T cells: a sorted CD56 or NKG2C T cell subset, CD4+ or CD8+ T cells, or bulk PBMC T cells (not recorded which). The receptors shown here come from a woman aged 18-70 years in good health.

This chain uses TRBV6-1 with TRBJ2-3; TCRdb proposes TRBD2, but this gene call is untestable without DNA. The V gene's germline CDR1 is MNHNS and CDR2 SASEGT. The CDR3 length is 14 residues. CDR3 in amino acids: CASGLGGVTDTQYF.

The rearrangement links TRBV12-3 or TRBV12-4 to TRBJ2-5; the TCRdb D gene call, TRBD2, has no DNA to confirm it. There are 14 residues in the CDR3. The CDR3: CASTLGLAGETQYF.

The V call is TRBV7-2, the J call TRBJ2-3. CDR3 size: 15 residues. Germline V gene sequence: CDR1 SGHTA, CDR2 FQGNSA. CDR3 amino acids: CASSLAGVFADTQYF.

The chain joins TRBV3-1 to TRBJ2-7; absent DNA, TCRdb's TRBD2 call cannot be checked. The germline CDR1 and CDR2 sequences are LGHDT and YNNKEL (reference sequence). CDR3 size: 17 residues. CDR3 loop: CASSQGRDGRAHYEQYF.

V usage is TRBV5-1 and J usage is TRBJ2-3. This CDR3 has 15 amino acids. Germline V gives CDR1 SGHRS, CDR2 YFSETQ. The CDR3 sequence is CASSFKGSSTDTQYF. The variable domain in full, completed from reference TRBV5-1 and TRBJ2-3, reads KAGVTQTPRYLIKTRGQQVTLSCSPISGHRSVSWYQQTPGQGLQFLFEYFSETQRNKGNFPGRFSGRQFSNSRSEMNVSTLELGDSALYLCASSFKGSSTDTQYFGPGTRLTVL.

This chain connects TRBV20-1 to TRBJ2-7; with no DNA, the TCRdb D assignment of TRBD1 cannot be verified. This CDR3 comprises 16 residues. CDR1 and CDR2 (germline): DFQATT, SNEGSKA (reference sequence). This chain's CDR3 is CSAEPQQGTSSYEQYF.

V is TRBV7-2 and J is TRBJ2-7. Germline V gives CDR1 SGHTA, CDR2 FQGNSA. The CDR3 extends over 12 amino acids. The CDR3 reads CASSPVSDEQYF.

The chain is built from TRBV15 and TRBJ2-1; the D call of TRBD1 rests on TCRdb alone, since no DNA is present to check it. The germline V gene encodes CDR1 LNHNV and CDR2 YYDKDF (reference sequence). The CDR3 covers 16 residues. This chain's CDR3 is CATSRVRPGGYNEQFF.

This chain joins TRBV9 and TRBJ1-6. The CDR3 consists of 15 residues. Germline CDR1 is SGDLS and CDR2 is YYNGEE. CDR3 in amino acids: CASSLEGALNSPLHF.

The rearrangement links TRBV7-9 to TRBJ2-7; TCRdb picks TRBD1, but there is no DNA to check that call. The CDR3 sequence is 15 residues long. The germline CDR1 and CDR2 sequences are SEHNR and FQNEAQ (reference sequence). The CDR3 reads CASSKTGDYPYEQYF.

The chain couples TRBV4-1 to TRBJ2-5; TCRdb's assignment of TRBD2 cannot be checked, as there is no DNA. There are 17 residues in the CDR3. The germline V gene has CDR1 MGHRA and CDR2 YSYEKL. The chain's CDR3 is CASSKWGLAVLQETQYF.

The rearrangement joins TRBV5-1 to TRBJ1-4. In germline, CDR1 is SGHRS, CDR2 YFSETQ. The CDR3 contains 17 residues. CDR3 sequence: CASSLGSIQRFNEKLFF.

This chain connects TRBV6-5 to TRBJ1-1; with no DNA, the TCRdb D assignment of TRBD1 cannot be verified. The CDR3 contains 16 residues. CDR1 MNHEY and CDR2 SVGAGI come from the germline V gene. CDR3 amino acids: CASSYGAGGTDTEAFF.

The chain links TRBV5-1 to TRBJ1-5; TCRdb calls TRBD1, which cannot be checked without DNA. The CDR3 is 15 residues long. Looked up from germline, CDR1 is SGHRS and CDR2 is YFSETQ. CDR3 loop: CASSLQPGVRQPQHF. Filled out from reference TRBV5-1 and TRBJ1-5, the complete variable domain reads KAGVTQTPRYLIKTRGQQVTLSCSPISGHRSVSWYQQTPGQGLQFLFEYFSETQRNKGNFPGRFSGRQFSNSRSEMNVSTLELGDSALYLCASSLQPGVRQPQHFGDGTRLSIL.

The chain combines TRBV11-3 with TRBJ2-1; absent DNA, TCRdb's TRBD1 call cannot be checked. The length of the CDR3 is 17 residues. In germline, CDR1 is SGHNT, CDR2 YENEEA. The chain's CDR3 is CASSLDGTGAPSNEQFF.

The chain joins TRBV3-1 to TRBJ1-5; lacking DNA, the TRBD1 call made by TCRdb goes unchecked. The germline V gene encodes CDR1 LGHDT and CDR2 YNNKEL (reference sequence). The CDR3 runs 15 residues. This CDR3 is CASSQGGQGGQPQHF.

The V and J genes are TRBV15 and TRBJ1-5; checking the TCRdb D call of TRBD1 is not possible without DNA. The CDR3 spans 17 residues. The V gene's germline CDR1 is LNHNV and CDR2 YYDKDF (reference sequence). CDR3 protein: CATSRTGQGADNQPQHF. The variable domain in full, completed from reference TRBV15 and TRBJ1-5, reads DAMVIQNPRYQVTQFGKPVTLSCSQTLNHNVMYWYQQKSSQAPKLLFHYYDKDFNNEADTPDNFQSRRPNTSFCFLDIRSPGLGDTAMYLCATSRTGQGADNQPQHFGDGTRLSIL.

The chain joins TRBV12-3 or TRBV12-4 to TRBJ2-5; lacking DNA, the TRBD2 call made by TCRdb goes unchecked. The CDR3 totals 15 residues. This CDR3 reads CASSFVLAGGKTQYF.

The chain is built from TRBV10-2 and TRBJ2-7; TCRdb picks TRBD1, but there is no DNA to check that call. CDR3 length: 14 residues. CDR1 is WSHSY, CDR2 SAAADI, per germline. This chain's CDR3 is CASRSGQGSYEQYF.

This chain links TRBV7-9 with TRBJ2-3; TCRdb reports TRBD2, a call that lacks DNA to check it against. The CDR3 is made up of 14 amino acids. Germline V CDR1 and CDR2: SEHNR, FQNEAQ (reference sequence). The CDR3 reads CASSPGGLASTQYF. The whole variable domain, remainder taken from reference TRBV7-9 and TRBJ2-3, is DTGVSQNPRHKITKRGQNVTFRCDPISEHNRLYWYRQTLGQGPEFLTYFQNEAQLEKSRLLSDRFSAERPKGSFSTLEIQRTEQGDSAMYLCASSPGGLASTQYFGPGTRLTVL.

The chain links TRBV6-1 to TRBJ2-7; without DNA, the TCRdb call of TRBD2 cannot be checked. The CDR3 has 15 amino acids. Germline V gene data show CDR1 as MNHNS and CDR2 as SASEGT. CDR3 sequence reads: CASSMGRPSLYEQYF.

V gene TRBV4-2 combines with J gene TRBJ1-5; TCRdb proposes TRBD1, but this gene call is untestable without DNA. CDR3 size: 14 residues. The germline CDR1 and CDR2 sequences are LGHNA and YNFKEQ. The CDR3: CASSADRGEQPQHF.

V and J are TRBV7-3 and TRBJ2-3. CDR1 and CDR2 from the germline V gene are SGHTA and FQGTGA. The CDR3 spans 13 residues. The chain's CDR3 is CASSLLGTDTQYF.

This chain connects TRBV3-1 to TRBJ2-5; TCRdb's D gene call, TRBD1, goes unchecked for lack of DNA. This CDR3 region has 13 residues. The germline V gene encodes CDR1 LGHDT and CDR2 YNNKEL (reference sequence). CDR3 residues: CASSPDRGKTQYF.

The chain has TRBV7-9 and TRBJ2-7; with no DNA, the TCRdb D assignment of TRBD1 cannot be verified. The germline V gene encodes CDR1 SEHNR and CDR2 FQNEAQ (reference sequence). The length of the CDR3 is 15 residues. The CDR3 loop reads CASSLGNAGAYEQYF.